A single sample is the source of the 22 T cell receptor beta chains below, sequenced in a study of blood T cell repertoires in COVID-19. TCRdb's table, derived via immunoSEQ multiplex PCR, lists solely in-frame clones and lacks some. In the table there are 150,000 to 200,000 clones, about 83% of which are singletons. The sample consisted of peripheral blood. These receptors were collected from a man aged 55 to 69 with acute or convalescent COVID-19.

The genes are TRBV24-1 and TRBJ2-1; D perhaps matches TRBD1 (5 bases). The germline gives CDR1 KGHDR, CDR2 SFDVKD. The CDR3 runs to 14 residues. V lost 1 base and J lost 11, with 14 bases in between. CDR3: CATSDFTIAGKQFF. The CDR3 region has the DNA TGTGCCACCAGTGATTTTACGATTGCAGGGAAGCAGTTCTTC.

The chain joins TRBV9 to TRBJ2-4; the D gene is possibly TRBD1 (5 bases). CDR1 is SGDLS and CDR2 is YYNGEE in the germline V gene. V dropped 3 bases and J dropped 3 bases, with 10 bases sitting between them. The CDR3 extends over 14 amino acids. CDR3 coding DNA: TGTGCCAGCAGCGCCGACAGTCACAAAAACATTCAGTACTTC. It encodes CASSADSHKNIQYF.

The V call is TRBV28, the J call TRBJ1-5; tentatively, D is TRBD1 (5 bases). V lost 3 bases to trimming and J lost 0 bases, with 18 bases between them. Germline CDR1 MDHEN, CDR2 SYDVKM. This CDR3 contains 18 residues. CDR3 residues: CASSFGRLGVYSNQPQHF. CDR3 DNA sequence: TGTGCCAGCAGTTTCGGAAGGCTAGGGGTCTATAGCAATCAGCCCCAGCATTTT.

This chain uses TRBV9 with TRBJ1-3, with D tentatively TRBD1 (5 bases). CDR1 and CDR2 (germline): SGDLS, YYNGEE. The V gene lost 2 bases and the J gene lost 5 bases, with 11 bases spanning the gap. This CDR3 spans 14 amino acids. Here the CDR3 reads CASSVTDRRNTIYF. The CDR3 DNA sequence: TGTGCCAGCAGCGTTACCGACAGACGAAACACCATATATTTT.

The rearrangement uses TRBV10-3 and TRBJ2-5, with TRBD1 matching over 8 bases. CDR1 is ENHRY, CDR2 SYGVKD, per germline. The CDR3 has 13 amino acids. The ends lost 10 bases at V and 2 bases at J; junction bases unmatched: 6. CDR3 sequence: CATRGQGQETQYF. CDR3 bases: TGTGCCACCCGAGGACAGGGACAAGAGACCCAGTACTTC.

The rearrangement links TRBV23-1 to TRBJ1-4; 7 positions match TRBD1. TRBV23-1 has ORF status, its function being uncertain. J was trimmed by 8 bases and V by 9 bases; bases with no gene match: 9. This CDR3 region has 13 residues. The CDR3: CARGDSVGEKLFF. Written as DNA, the CDR3 is TGCGCCAGGGGGGACAGTGTCGGGGAAAAACTGTTTTTT.

The chain recombines TRBV5-1 with TRBJ2-7, with TRBD2 as a possible D gene (5 bases). Germline CDR1 reads SGHRS; CDR2 reads YFSETQ. The CDR3 runs 14 residues. Trimming left V 0 bases short and J 1 base short, with 8 bases between. The DNA for the CDR3 is TGCGCCAGCAGCTTGGCGGGGTTTTCCTACGAGCAGTACTTC. Translated: CASSLAGFSYEQYF.

The chain links TRBV19 to TRBJ1-1; D is unclear. V was trimmed by 7 bases and J by 0 bases, leaving 12 bases between them. CDR1 LNHDA and CDR2 SQIVND come from the germline V gene (reference sequence). This CDR3 spans 14 amino acids. The CDR3 region is CASMSEHMNTEAFF. CDR3 nucleotides: TGTGCCAGTATGTCGGAGCACATGAACACTGAAGCTTTCTTT. The entire variable domain, with the rest obtained from reference TRBV19 and TRBJ1-1, is as follows: DGGITQSPKYLFRKEGQNVTLSCEQNLNHDAMYWYRQDPGQGLRLIYYSQIVNDFQKGDIAEGYSVSREKKESFPLTVTSAQKNPTAFYLCASMSEHMNTEAFFGQGTRLTVV.

This clone was seen a handful of times. This chain uses TRBV19 with TRBJ2-7, with 7 nucleotides matching TRBD1. V lost 3 bases and J lost 2; bases outside the gene matches: 1. Germline V gene sequence: CDR1 LNHDA, CDR2 SQIVND (reference sequence). This CDR3 is built from 13 residues. CDR3: CASSIGQAYEQYF. CDR3 nucleotides: TGTGCCAGTAGTATCGGACAGGCCTACGAGCAGTACTTC.

The chain links TRBV7-9 to TRBJ1-1; D not certain. The V and J ends lost 5 bases and 5 bases respectively, with 18 bases between them. The CDR3 is 15 residues long. Germline V gene sequence: CDR1 SEHNR, CDR2 FQNEAQ (reference sequence). CDR3 amino acids: CASSPLMGGGTEAFF. The CDR3 nucleotides are TGTGCCAGCAGCCCCCTGATGGGCGGAGGGACTGAAGCTTTCTTT.

V is TRBV2 and J is TRBJ2-7; 8 bases align to TRBD1. The CDR3 has 15 amino acids. J was trimmed by 1 base and V by 6 bases; bases with no gene match: 8. From germline, CDR1 is SNHLY and CDR2 FYNNEI. The CDR3 loop is CASRLRTGPSYEQYF. Here the CDR3 DNA reads TGTGCCAGCAGGCTTCGGACAGGGCCATCCTACGAGCAGTACTTC.

The V gene is TRBV11-2, the J gene TRBJ1-1, with D tentatively TRBD1 (5 bases). V was shortened by 7 bases and J by 4 bases, with 25 bases between the two germline ends. The CDR3 is 17 amino acids. Looked up from germline, CDR1 is SGHAT and CDR2 is FQNNGV. CDR3 DNA sequence: TGTGCCAGCAATCACCGACGCTTCAGGGAAATTAGCACTGAAGCTTTCTTT. Its translation is CASNHRRFREISTEAFF.

J is TRBJ2-1 and V is TRBV2, with D possibly matching TRBD1 (5 bases). The CDR3 spans 15 residues. The germline V gene has CDR1 SNHLY and CDR2 FYNNEI. V was cut by 4 bases and J by 6 bases, with 16 bases left in between. CDR3 residues: CASSGGTGPGNEQFF. The CDR3 DNA follows: TGTGCCAGCAGTGGGGGAACAGGACCGGGCAATGAGCAGTTCTTC.

This clone was seen once. The rearrangement uses TRBV18 and TRBJ1-2; tentatively, D is TRBD1 (6 bases). The germline V and J ends were trimmed by 5 bases and 4 bases, with 17 bases remaining between them. Germline-derived CDR1 and CDR2 are KGHSH and LQKENI. CDR3 length: 15 amino acids. The DNA of the CDR3 is TGTGCCAGCTCAGTCAGACAGGAGGCGGGCTATGGCTACACCTTC. Protein product: CASSVRQEAGYGYTF. Variable domain in full (rest from reference TRBV18 and TRBJ1-2): NAGVMQNPRHLVRRRGQEARLRCSPMKGHSHVYWYRQLPEEGLKFMVYLQKENIIDESGMPKERFSAEFPKEGPSILRIQQVVRGDSAAYFCASSVRQEAGYGYTFGSGTRLTVV.

The chain couples TRBV4-2 to TRBJ1-1; D not resolved. The CDR3 is made up of 13 amino acids. The V gene's germline CDR1 is LGHNA and CDR2 YNFKEQ. V lost 1 base and J lost 11, with 14 bases in between. The CDR3 is CASSQAGTKVAFF. CDR3 sequence (DNA): TGTGCCAGCAGCCAAGCAGGAACGAAAGTGGCTTTCTTT.

This clone was recorded at least ten times. The chain couples TRBV29-1 to TRBJ2-3; perhaps TRBD1 as D (6 bases). Looked up from germline, CDR1 is SQVTM and CDR2 is ANQGSEA. The CDR3 has 15 amino acids. Trimming pared 2 bases from V and 4 bases from J, leaving 16 bases between. The CDR3 nucleotides read TGCAGCGTTGAAAGGGGACATCGGTCCGCAGATACGCAGTATTTT. Translating it yields CSVERGHRSADTQYF.

V is TRBV19 and J is TRBJ1-2; the match to TRBD1 covers 9 bases. In germline, CDR1 is LNHDA, CDR2 SQIVND (reference sequence). The V and J ends lost 10 bases and 6 bases, in that order; junction bases with no gene match: 9. This CDR3 has 13 residues. The CDR3 sequence is CATLDRGGDGYTF. In nucleotides, the CDR3 is TGTGCCACACTGGACAGGGGAGGTGATGGCTACACCTTC.

V and J are TRBV9 and TRBJ2-1, with 8 nucleotides matching TRBD2. Looked up from germline, CDR1 is SGDLS and CDR2 is YYNGEE. V lost 0 bases and J lost 10; bases outside the gene matches: 6. The CDR3 spans 14 residues. DNA of the CDR3: TGTGCCAGCAGCGTAGTGGTCGGGAGGGTGGAGCAGTTCTTC. Its translation: CASSVVVGRVEQFF. Looking up the rest from reference TRBV9 and TRBJ2-1 gives the full variable domain: DSGVTQTPKHLITATGQRVTLRCSPRSGDLSVYWYQQSLDQGLQFLIQYYNGEERAKGNILERFSAQQFPDLHSELNLSSLELGDSALYFCASSVVVGRVEQFFGPGTRLTVL.

V and J are TRBV19 and TRBJ1-2; maybe TRBD1 (5 bases). The CDR3 is 14 amino acids. Germline CDR1 is LNHDA and CDR2 is SQIVND (reference sequence). The ends were cut back, 6 bases at V and 3 bases at J, with 14 bases in the middle. CDR3 residues: CASSRTTGDYGYTF. CDR3 in DNA: TGTGCCAGTAGCCGTACCACAGGCGACTATGGCTACACCTTC.

The rearrangement joins TRBV5-1 to TRBJ2-1; D not resolved. The CDR3 is 14 amino acids. Germline-derived CDR1 and CDR2 are SGHRS and YFSETQ. Trimming removed 0 bases at V and 2 bases at J, with 6 bases between. CDR3 sequence reads: CASSLEHPYNEQFF. The CDR3 bases are TGCGCCAGCAGCTTGGAACACCCCTACAATGAGCAGTTCTTC.

The rearrangement joins TRBV27 to TRBJ2-7; 8 nucleotides line up with TRBD1. Germline V gives CDR1 MNHEY, CDR2 SMNVEV (reference sequence). Trimming took 5 bases from V and 12 from J; bases not matched to a gene: 18. This CDR3 contains 15 residues. This chain's CDR3 is CASSEAGTGASRRYF. For the CDR3, the DNA is TGTGCCAGCAGTGAAGCCGGGACAGGCGCCTCACGGAGGTACTTC.

The chain uses TRBV9 and TRBJ2-5; 7 nucleotides agree with TRBD2. The CDR3 contains 15 residues. V was pared by 4 bases and J by 0 bases, with 6 bases of the junction left unmatched. Germline CDR1 and CDR2: SGDLS and YYNGEE. The CDR3 DNA is TGTGCCAGCAGCCTTAGCGGGCTTTACCAAGAGACCCAGTACTTC. Encoded protein: CASSLSGLYQETQYF.